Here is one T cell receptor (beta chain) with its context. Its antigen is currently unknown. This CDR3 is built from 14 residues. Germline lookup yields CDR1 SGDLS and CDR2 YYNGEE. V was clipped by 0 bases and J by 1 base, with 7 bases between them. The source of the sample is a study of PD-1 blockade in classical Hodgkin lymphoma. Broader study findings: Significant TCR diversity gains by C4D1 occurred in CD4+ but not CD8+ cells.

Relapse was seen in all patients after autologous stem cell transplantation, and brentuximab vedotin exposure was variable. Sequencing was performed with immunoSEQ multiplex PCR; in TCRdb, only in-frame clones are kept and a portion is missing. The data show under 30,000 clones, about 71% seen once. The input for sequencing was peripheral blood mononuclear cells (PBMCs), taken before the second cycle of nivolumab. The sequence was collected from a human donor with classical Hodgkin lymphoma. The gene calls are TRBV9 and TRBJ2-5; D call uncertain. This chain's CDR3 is CASSVGNGQETQYF. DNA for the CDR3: TGTGCCAGCAGCGTAGGCAACGGCCAAGAGACCCAGTACTTC.